Each of the 18 T cell receptor beta chains below was sequenced from the same sample in a study of T cell responses to AZD1222 COVID-19 vaccine. Libraries were prepared by immunoSEQ multiplex PCR; TCRdb keeps only in-frame clonotypes and omits some of them. This sample carries 120,000 or so clones, about nine tenths of them seen once, and the ten largest clones take roughly 1.5%. The specimen comprised peripheral blood, sampled on day 0 of AZD1222 vaccination. The receptors were gathered from an adult in good health.

This chain connects TRBV15 to TRBJ2-4, with 7 bases fitting TRBD1. Germline V lookup: CDR1 LNHNV, CDR2 YYDKDF (reference sequence). The trim removed 3 bases at V and 3 bases at J, leaving 5 bases unmatched. The CDR3 runs 15 residues. Written as DNA, the CDR3 is TGTGCCACCAGCAGCAGAACAGGGGTCAAAAACATTCAGTACTTC. It encodes CATSSRTGVKNIQYF. Full variable domain (rest looked up from reference TRBV15 and TRBJ2-4): DAMVIQNPRYQVTQFGKPVTLSCSQTLNHNVMYWYQQKSSQAPKLLFHYYDKDFNNEADTPDNFQSRRPNTSFCFLDIRSPGLGDTAMYLCATSSRTGVKNIQYFGAGTRLSVL.

The gene calls are TRBV27 and TRBJ2-5, with D tentatively TRBD1 or TRBD2 (5 bases each). V was shortened by 5 bases and J by 2 bases, with 18 bases between the two germline ends. The CDR3 is 16 residues long. Germline V CDR1 and CDR2: MNHEY, SMNVEV (reference sequence). The CDR3 DNA reads as TGTGCCAGCAGTCCATCCCCCGGGACGCGACAAGAGACCCAGTACTTC. The encoded protein is CASSPSPGTRQETQYF.

This clone appeared a single time. The rearrangement links TRBV7-9 to TRBJ1-1; 8 bases agree with TRBD1. Trimming removed 5 bases from V and 6 bases from J; junction bases left unmatched: 8. In germline, CDR1 is SEHNR, CDR2 FQNEAQ (reference sequence). The CDR3 is 14 amino acids. The CDR3 coding sequence is TGTGCCAGCAGCCCTGGACAGGGTCTGGCTGAAGCTTTCTTT. Translated: CASSPGQGLAEAFF.

Only a few counts were recorded for this clone. The chain uses TRBV7-8 and TRBJ2-2; either TRBD1 or TRBD2 may fit D (5 bases each). Per the germline V gene, CDR1 is SGHVS and CDR2 is FQNEAQ. The V gene lost 5 bases and the J gene lost 5 bases, with 18 bases spanning the gap. The CDR3 runs 16 residues. Written as DNA, the CDR3 is TGTGCCAGCAGCCTCGACAGAACTCGGGGAACCGGGGAGCTGTTTTTT. This codes for CASSLDRTRGTGELFF.

This chain links TRBV7-2 with TRBJ2-1, with 8 bases that match TRBD2. The CDR3 sequence is 13 residues long. CDR1 is SGHTA and CDR2 is FQGNSA in the germline V gene. With 4 bases clipped from V and 12 bases from J, the junction kept 8 bases outside the gene matches. The CDR3 reads CASSSTGGRVQFF. The CDR3 bases are TGTGCCAGCAGCTCAACGGGGGGGCGGGTGCAGTTCTTC.

The genes are TRBV9 and TRBJ2-3; 11 bases map to TRBD1. The V gene end was trimmed by 5 bases and the J gene end by 5 bases; junction bases not matched to a gene: 13. The CDR3 covers 17 residues. Germline lookup yields CDR1 SGDLS and CDR2 YYNGEE. The CDR3 nucleotides read TGTGCCAGCAGTGAACCGGGGACAGGGGGAATCATAGATACGCAGTATTTT. As protein: CASSEPGTGGIIDTQYF. Drawing the rest from reference TRBV9 and TRBJ2-3, the complete variable domain is DSGVTQTPKHLITATGQRVTLRCSPRSGDLSVYWYQQSLDQGLQFLIQYYNGEERAKGNILERFSAQQFPDLHSELNLSSLELGDSALYFCASSEPGTGGIIDTQYFGPGTRLTVL.

This clone has just one count. The rearrangement joins TRBV6-1 to TRBJ2-7; perhaps TRBD1 as D (6 bases). This CDR3 has 15 residues. The V end lost 1 base, the J end lost 3 bases, and 13 bases lay between the germline ends. The V gene's germline CDR1 is MNHNS and CDR2 SASEGT. The CDR3 loop is CASSEDRAPYYEQYF. The CDR3 nucleotides are TGTGCCAGCAGTGAAGACAGGGCTCCGTACTACGAGCAGTACTTC.

The V call is TRBV3-1 (or the pseudogene TRBV3-2), the J call TRBJ2-7; 7 bases fit TRBD1. The CDR3 loop spans 15 amino acids. V gave up 4 bases and J gave up 0 bases; unmatched junction bases: 6. Germline values: CDR1 LGHDT, CDR2 YNNKEL (reference sequence). CDR3 DNA sequence: TGTGCCAGCAGCCGCACAGGGGCCAGCTCCTACGAGCAGTACTTC. Its protein product is CASSRTGASSYEQYF.

The rearrangement joins TRBV7-8 to TRBJ2-1; unclear D gene. The CDR3 is made up of 11 amino acids. Trimming took off 2 bases at V and 9 bases at J, with 5 bases between the two ends. The germline V gene has CDR1 SGHVS and CDR2 FQNEAQ. The CDR3 region is CASSLLFEQFF. Here the CDR3 DNA reads TGTGCCAGCAGCTTACTCTTTGAGCAGTTCTTC.

This chain connects TRBV6-5 to TRBJ2-5; maybe TRBD1 (6 bases). Deletions cut 2 bases from V and 3 bases from J, with 13 bases between. CDR3 size: 15 residues. Germline V gene sequence: CDR1 MNHEY, CDR2 SVGAGI. The CDR3 protein is CASSYRLGQKETQYF. CDR3 bases: TGTGCCAGCAGTTACCGATTGGGACAAAAAGAGACCCAGTACTTC.

This chain links TRBV5-6 with TRBJ1-3; TRBD1 might be the D (6 bases). The V gene's germline CDR1 is SGHDT and CDR2 YYEEEE. Deletions cut 3 bases from V and 1 base from J, with 8 bases between. The CDR3 has 14 residues. Here the CDR3 DNA reads TGTGCCAGCAGCTCACAGGGTTCTGGAAACACCATATATTTT. Translating it yields CASSSQGSGNTIYF.

The chain recombines TRBV5-1 with TRBJ2-1, with D possibly called TRBD1 or TRBD2 (6 bases each). The germline V and J ends were trimmed by 3 bases and 8 bases, with 9 bases remaining between them. There are 12 residues in the CDR3. The germline V gene encodes CDR1 SGHRS and CDR2 YFSETQ. CDR3 sequence (DNA): TGCGCCAGCAGCTCGAGGGGGGATGAGCAGTTCTTC. Translated, it gives CASSSRGDEQFF. Combining the CDR3 with reference TRBV5-1 and TRBJ2-1 gives the whole variable domain KAGVTQTPRYLIKTRGQQVTLSCSPISGHRSVSWYQQTPGQGLQFLFEYFSETQRNKGNFPGRFSGRQFSNSRSEMNVSTLELGDSALYLCASSSRGDEQFFGPGTRLTVL.

The chain combines TRBV7-2 with TRBJ2-2, with D perhaps TRBD1 (6 bases). Germline CDR1 reads SGHTA; CDR2 reads FQGNSA. V was trimmed by 4 bases and J by 1 base, leaving 7 bases between them. The CDR3 totals 14 residues. CDR3 sequence: CASSWGQNTGELFF. The CDR3 region has the DNA TGTGCCAGCAGCTGGGGACAGAACACCGGGGAGCTGTTTTTT.

The gene calls are TRBV6-4 and TRBJ1-6; no definite D call. Germline V CDR1 and CDR2: MRHNA, SNTAGT. The CDR3 runs 14 residues. V gave up 2 bases and J gave up 6 bases, with 8 bases separating them. DNA for the CDR3: TGTGCCAGCAGTGACGGACGCCTTAATTCACCCCTCCACTTT. It encodes CASSDGRLNSPLHF.

V gene TRBV4-1 combines with J gene TRBJ1-1, with TRBD1 matching 8 bases. This CDR3 has 14 residues. Per the germline V gene, CDR1 is MGHRA and CDR2 is YSYEKL. With V trimmed by 4 bases and J by 3 bases, 4 bases remained unmatched. In nucleotides, the CDR3 is TGCGCCAGCAGCCGGACAGGGAAGGACACTGAAGCTTTCTTT. This codes for CASSRTGKDTEAFF.

This clone has only one observation. V and J are TRBV18 and TRBJ2-7, with D possibly called TRBD1 or TRBD2 (5 bases each). Trimming left V 4 bases short and J 1 base short, with 8 bases between. CDR1 and CDR2 (germline): KGHSH, LQKENI. CDR3 size: 13 residues. CDR3 bases: TGTGCCAGCTCACGGGACGGGTCCTACGAGCAGTACTTC. It encodes CASSRDGSYEQYF.

The rearrangement joins TRBV3-1 (or the pseudogene TRBV3-2) to TRBJ1-1; D possibly corresponds to TRBD1 (6 bases). V lost 7 bases, J lost 5 bases, and 20 bases lay in between. The CDR3 spans 15 residues. Germline V CDR1 and CDR2: LGHDT, YNNKEL (reference sequence). CDR3 DNA sequence: TGTGCCAGCACCCCAAACAGGGCGGAGGGAACTGAAGCTTTCTTT. Translation gives CASTPNRAEGTEAFF.

This clone occurred a few times. The chain couples TRBV12-3 or TRBV12-4 to TRBJ1-1; D not certain. V dropped 6 bases and J dropped 0 bases, with 5 bases sitting between them. The CDR3 covers 12 residues. The CDR3 DNA sequence: TGTGCCAGCAGGTACATGAACACTGAAGCTTTCTTT. Amino acid sequence: CASRYMNTEAFF.